Following are 8 T cell receptor beta chains from one sample sequenced in a study of OX40 agonist ivuxolimab in advanced cancers. Profiled with immunoSEQ multiplex PCR; TCRdb holds only in-frame clones, not every one. This table has about 62,000 clones, around 90% appearing once. The specimen comprised CD4+ or CD8+ T cells sorted from blood, sampled in a trial of the OX40 agonist ivuxolimab. The receptors were gathered from an adult with an advanced solid tumor such as melanoma, head and neck, liver or kidney cancer.

The chain carries TRBV28 and TRBJ1-5, with no clear D. The germline V gene encodes CDR1 MDHEN and CDR2 SYDVKM. V was pared by 6 bases and J by 3 bases, with 15 bases between. This CDR3 contains 15 residues. The CDR3 is CASSQGGTTNQPQHF. The DNA for the CDR3 is TGTGCCAGCAGCCAAGGAGGAACCACCAATCAGCCCCAGCATTTT.

The chain links TRBV2 to TRBJ2-1, with TRBD1 identical over 7 bases. The ends lost 5 bases at V and 3 bases at J; junction bases unmatched: 10. The CDR3 runs to 16 residues. The germline V gene has CDR1 SNHLY and CDR2 FYNNEI. The CDR3 region has the DNA TGTGCCAGCAGTCCTGAGACAGGGTCCCTCTACAATGAGCAGTTCTTC. Its translation: CASSPETGSLYNEQFF.

Comments on this clone: The sample carries other DNA sequences with the same CDR3. This chain connects TRBV6-1 to TRBJ2-7; D not certain. The CDR3 consists of 15 residues. V lost 2 bases and J lost 0, with 11 bases in between. Germline CDR1 is MNHNS and CDR2 is SASEGT. This chain's CDR3 is CASSESLGPSYEQYF. The CDR3 DNA reads TGTGCCAGCAGTGAAAGCCTTGGGCCCTCCTACGAGCAGTACTTC.

The CDR3 region is CASTSTGRLLLNYGYTF. DNA for the CDR3: TGTGCCAGCACTTCCACCGGACGGCTCCTCTTAAACTATGGCTACACCTTC. The rearrangement joins TRBV5-6 to TRBJ1-2, with D unclear. CDR3 length: 17 amino acids. Trimming took 6 bases from V and 2 from J, leaving 23 bases between them. Germline CDR1 and CDR2: SGHDT and YYEEEE.

The chain couples TRBV28 to TRBJ1-1; D is ambiguous. The CDR3 sequence is 11 residues long. Germline CDR1 and CDR2: MDHEN and SYDVKM. V gave up 10 bases and J gave up 5 bases, with 11 bases separating them. The CDR3 here is CATSDFTEAFF. Written as DNA, the CDR3 is TGTGCCACCTCGGATTTTACTGAAGCTTTCTTT.

The chain recombines TRBV5-1 with TRBJ1-2; the D is unclear. The V and J ends lost 0 bases and 6 bases respectively, with 18 bases between them. Germline V lookup: CDR1 SGHRS, CDR2 YFSETQ. CDR3 length: 16 residues. The CDR3 region has the DNA TGCGCCAGCAGCTTGGTTTCAGGACTGGGGTTGAATGGCTACACCTTC. Translating gives CASSLVSGLGLNGYTF.

The J gene is TRBJ1-2, the V gene TRBV18, with D unclear. The V and J ends lost 5 bases and 7 bases respectively, with 26 bases between them. Germline V lookup: CDR1 KGHSH, CDR2 LQKENI. CDR3 length: 17 amino acids. CDR3 in amino acids: CASSSSSAAGIMLGYTF. The CDR3, as DNA: TGTGCCAGCTCAAGTTCGTCGGCGGCGGGGATTATGCTTGGCTACACCTTC.

The rearrangement links TRBV30 to TRBJ2-1; 7 bases match TRBD2. V gave up 4 bases and J gave up 7 bases; unmatched junction bases: 4. The CDR3 contains 12 residues. Germline loops: CDR1 GTSNPN, CDR2 SVGIG (reference sequence). The CDR3 nucleotides are TGTGCCTGGACTAGCGGAAGTAATGAGCAGTTCTTC. This sequence encodes CAWTSGSNEQFF.